The rows below give T cell receptor beta chains drawn from one sample of a study of blood T cell repertoires in COVID-19. Sequenced by immunoSEQ multiplex PCR; TCRdb stores in-frame clones only, minus some. The top ten hold about 2% of the sample, which has some 140,000 clones, 70% to 90% seen once. Sample: peripheral blood. The receptors were gathered from an older man with active COVID-19. Each CDR3 is given with its conserved first and last residue.

J gene | V gene | CDR3 protein
TRBJ2-7 | TRBV5-4 | CASSLAASAKNEQYF
TRBJ2-7 | TRBV28 | CASSLVGGRDEQYF
TRBJ2-5 | TRBV28 | CASSSRVGETQYF
TRBJ2-7 | TRBV5-1 | CASSLRLAGVWGYEQYF
TRBJ2-5 | TRBV15 | CATTGGTSGRKGETQYF
TRBJ2-7 | TRBV27 | CASSFGTSGSYEQYF
TRBJ2-1 | TRBV28 | CASSPSGSSYNEQFF
TRBJ2-2 | TRBV5-1 | CATKRIAGTANTGELFF
TRBJ2-1 | TRBV29-1 | CSSSGLGGKNEQFF
TRBJ2-3 | TRBV11-3 | CASSSGRDTYTDTQYF
TRBJ1-1 | TRBV5-1 | CASSPTGNTEAFF
TRBJ1-2 | TRBV27 | CASSPRTAYGYTF
TRBJ1-3 | TRBV12-3/TRBV12-4 | CASSLAGTSTIYF
TRBJ1-1 | TRBV9 | CASSGGQTGLDTEAFF
TRBJ1-2 | TRBV28 | CASSITGPPRYGYTF
TRBJ1-1 | TRBV7-6 | CASSWTGGAGTEAFF
TRBJ2-7 | TRBV27 | CASQVRWQHEQYF
TRBJ2-4 | TRBV2 | CASRGGRAKNIQYF
TRBJ2-3 | TRBV5-8 | CASSLGLGLTDTQYF
TRBJ2-1 | TRBV5-8 | CASSSYSGRPQAGEQFF
TRBJ2-5 | TRBV7-2 | CASSSGHVGETQYF
TRBJ1-6 | TRBV7-6 | CASSWGGPTGNSPLHF
TRBJ2-3 | TRBV13 | CASSTRLASLTDTQYF
TRBJ1-1 | TRBV9 | CASSGDFSEAFF
TRBJ2-1 | TRBV27 | CASSLTSGLAGYNEQFF
TRBJ1-2 | TRBV27 | CASSPQGDYGYTF
TRBJ2-7 | TRBV3-1/TRBV3-2 | CASSQNLGGEQYF
TRBJ1-4 | TRBV18 | CASSPVSVDEKLFF
TRBJ2-5 | TRBV7-9 | CASSPRGGSGETQYF
TRBJ1-1 | TRBV9 | CASSVGGDRGTEAFF
TRBJ2-3 | TRBV6-6 | CASSYSRSTDTQYF
TRBJ2-1 | TRBV4-3 | CASSQDLREVGRNEQFF
TRBJ2-5 | TRBV30 | CAWSARSGETQYF
TRBJ1-2 | TRBV5-8 | CASSLALTGSRYYGYTF
TRBJ1-1 | TRBV7-8 | CASNPTGGQNTEAFF
TRBJ2-1 | TRBV15 | CATGRESTYNEQFF
TRBJ1-6 | TRBV5-1 | CASSLGRDNSPLHF
TRBJ2-1 | TRBV7-6 | CASSSFSRRNSNNEQFF
TRBJ1-6 | TRBV15 | CATSSFRDPGVPLHF
TRBJ2-7 | TRBV7-2 | CASSAREPPYEQYF
TRBJ1-1 | TRBV12-3/TRBV12-4 | CASSFRYTEAFF
TRBJ1-2 | TRBV6-2/TRBV6-3 | CASSPLSGGTYGYTF
TRBJ1-1 | TRBV28 | CASSSTRDSVNTEAFF
TRBJ2-2 | TRBV7-9 | CAHAGLASTGELFF